These T cell receptor beta chains were read from a single sample in a study of CD8 T cells in ankylosing spondylitis. From the 5' RACE reads, TCRdb called clonotypes with MiXCR, one entry per CDR3 protein. The sample lists around 39,000 distinct CDR3 sequences, roughly 11% occurring once. The sample was synovial fluid, either unsorted or a sorted T cell fraction (not recorded which). The receptors were sampled from a male donor with ankylosing spondylitis. Each CDR3 is given with its conserved first and last residue. D genes are given only for firm matches. Clone size appears in some rows only: once, few, many, or a class for an expanded clone.

D gene: TRBD2; CDR3 length: 19; clone size: -; V gene: TRBV11-1; J gene: TRBJ2-1; CDR3 DNA: TGTGCCAGCAGCTTAGCGATGAGAAGACTAGCGGGGGGATATAGTGAGCAGTTCTTC; CDR3 protein: CASSLAMRRLAGGYSEQFF
D gene: -; CDR3 length: 15; clone size: many; V gene: TRBV12-3/TRBV12-4; J gene: TRBJ2-6; CDR3 DNA: TGTGCCAGCAGCGCCCTTAGTACTGGGGCCAACGTCCTGACTTTC; CDR3 protein: CASSALSTGANVLTF
D gene: -; CDR3 length: 15; clone size: -; V gene: TRBV19; J gene: TRBJ2-3; CDR3 DNA: TGTGCCAGTAGTATCGGGGGGCCTGGCACAGATACGCGTTATTTT; CDR3 protein: CASSIGGPGTDTRYF
D gene: -; CDR3 length: 14; clone size: many; V gene: TRBV20-1; J gene: TRBJ2-1; CDR3 DNA: TGCAGTGCTAAACTGCCGAGCTCCTACAATGAGCAGTTCTTC; CDR3 protein: CSAKLPSSYNEQFF
D gene: -; CDR3 length: 14; clone size: few; V gene: TRBV28; J gene: TRBJ1-2; CDR3 DNA: TGTGCCAGCAGTTTCCCGGAAGGGAACTATGGCTACACCTTC; CDR3 protein: CASSFPEGNYGYTF
D gene: -; CDR3 length: 16; clone size: -; V gene: TRBV7-9; J gene: TRBJ1-5; CDR3 DNA: TGTGCCAGCAGCTTAGGCGGCCTAGGTACGTCGCAGCCCCAGCATTTT; CDR3 protein: CASSLGGLGTSQPQHF
D gene: -; CDR3 length: 15; clone size: few; V gene: TRBV11-3; J gene: TRBJ2-7; CDR3 DNA: TGTGCCAGCAGCCCCGGCCCCATCAGCCCCTGCGAGCAGTACTTC; CDR3 protein: CASSPGPISPCEQYF
D gene: TRBD2; CDR3 length: 21; clone size: few; V gene: TRBV27; J gene: TRBJ2-1; CDR3 DNA: TGTGCCAGCAGTTTGATTGGGTCCCGTGGAGCGGGACGCAGCTCCTACAATGAGCAGTTCTTC; CDR3 protein: CASSLIGSRGAGRSSYNEQFF
D gene: -; CDR3 length: 14; clone size: few; V gene: TRBV4-1; J gene: TRBJ2-2; CDR3 DNA: TGCGCCAGCAGGAGGGGAGTGAACACCGGGGAGCTGTTTTTT; CDR3 protein: CASRRGVNTGELFF
D gene: TRBD2; CDR3 length: 15; clone size: many; V gene: TRBV7-2; J gene: TRBJ2-7; CDR3 DNA: TGTGCCAGCAGCTTATGGGAGGGAGACCCCGACGAGCAGTACTTC; CDR3 protein: CASSLWEGDPDEQYF
D gene: -; CDR3 length: 16; clone size: many; V gene: TRBV7-6; J gene: TRBJ2-3; CDR3 DNA: TGTGCCAGCAGCTTATTTGCGGAGGCCTTTTCTGATACGCAGTATTTT; CDR3 protein: CASSLFAEAFSDTQYF
D gene: -; CDR3 length: 16; clone size: few; V gene: TRBV5-1; J gene: TRBJ2-3; CDR3 DNA: TGCGCCAGCAGCTGGGGCCCGGGATGGGAGACAGATACGCAGTATTTT; CDR3 protein: CASSWGPGWETDTQYF
D gene: TRBD2; CDR3 length: 14; clone size: many; V gene: TRBV9; J gene: TRBJ2-1; CDR3 DNA: TGTGCCAGCAGCGCCCGGGAGGTTTACAATGAGCAGTTCTTC; CDR3 protein: CASSAREVYNEQFF
D gene: -; CDR3 length: 17; clone size: many; V gene: TRBV12-3/TRBV12-4; J gene: TRBJ1-4; CDR3 DNA: TGTGCCAGCAGTTTAGCACCCGGATCGTCAACTAATGAAAAACTGTTTTTT; CDR3 protein: CASSLAPGSSTNEKLFF
D gene: -; CDR3 length: 14; clone size: few; V gene: TRBV20-1; J gene: TRBJ2-7; CDR3 DNA: TGCAGTGCTAGGATCCGGGACATTTCCTACGAGCAGTACTTC; CDR3 protein: CSARIRDISYEQYF
D gene: -; CDR3 length: 12; clone size: -; V gene: TRBV29-1; J gene: TRBJ1-5; CDR3 DNA: TGCAGCGTGGGACAACCCAATCAGCCCCAGCATTTT; CDR3 protein: CSVGQPNQPQHF
D gene: TRBD2; CDR3 length: 12; clone size: -; V gene: TRBV7-8; J gene: TRBJ2-1; CDR3 DNA: TGTGCCAGCAGCGGCGCGGGAGCCGAGCAGTTCTTC; CDR3 protein: CASSGAGAEQFF
D gene: -; CDR3 length: 16; clone size: few; V gene: TRBV5-1; J gene: TRBJ2-7; CDR3 DNA: TGCGCCAGCAGCCCAAGGGCAGGGCTGGGTTCCTACGAGCAGTACTTC; CDR3 protein: CASSPRAGLGSYEQYF
D gene: -; CDR3 length: 13; clone size: -; V gene: TRBV27; J gene: TRBJ1-2; CDR3 DNA: TGTGCCAGCAGTTTATCGACACGCTATGGCTACACCTTC; CDR3 protein: CASSLSTRYGYTF
D gene: TRBD2; CDR3 length: 15; clone size: -; V gene: TRBV9; J gene: TRBJ2-5; CDR3 DNA: TGTGCCAGCAGCGTTAGCGGGTCGAACCAAGAGACCCAGTACTTC; CDR3 protein: CASSVSGSNQETQYF
D gene: TRBD1; CDR3 length: 13; clone size: many; V gene: TRBV7-2; J gene: TRBJ2-1; CDR3 DNA: TGTGCCAGCAGCTTGACAGGGTGTAATGAGCAGTTCTTC; CDR3 protein: CASSLTGCNEQFF